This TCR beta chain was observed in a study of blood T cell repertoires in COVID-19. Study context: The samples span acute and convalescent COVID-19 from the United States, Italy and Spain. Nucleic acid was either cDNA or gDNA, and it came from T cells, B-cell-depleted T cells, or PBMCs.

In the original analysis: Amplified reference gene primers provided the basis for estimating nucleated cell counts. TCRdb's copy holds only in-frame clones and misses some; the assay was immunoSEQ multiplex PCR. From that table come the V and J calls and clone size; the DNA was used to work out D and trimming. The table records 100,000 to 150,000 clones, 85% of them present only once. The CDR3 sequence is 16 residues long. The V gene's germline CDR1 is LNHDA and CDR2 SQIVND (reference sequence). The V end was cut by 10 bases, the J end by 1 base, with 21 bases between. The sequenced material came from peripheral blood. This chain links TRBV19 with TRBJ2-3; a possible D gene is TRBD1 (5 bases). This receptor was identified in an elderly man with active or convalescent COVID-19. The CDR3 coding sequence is TGTGCCAAGCTCCCCCCGCGACAGACAGGCACAGATACGCAGTATTTT. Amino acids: CAKLPPRQTGTDTQYF.